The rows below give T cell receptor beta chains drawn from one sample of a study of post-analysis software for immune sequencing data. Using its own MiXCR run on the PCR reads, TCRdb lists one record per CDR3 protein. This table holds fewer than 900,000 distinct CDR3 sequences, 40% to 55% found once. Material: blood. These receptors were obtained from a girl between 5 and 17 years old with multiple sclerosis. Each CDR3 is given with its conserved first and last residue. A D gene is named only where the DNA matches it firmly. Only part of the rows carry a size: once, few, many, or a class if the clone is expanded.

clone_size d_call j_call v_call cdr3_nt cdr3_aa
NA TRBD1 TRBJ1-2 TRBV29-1 TGCAGCGTTTCTGACAGGGGAGGGAATGGCTACACCTTC CSVSDRGGNGYTF
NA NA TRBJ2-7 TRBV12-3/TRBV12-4 TGTGCCAGCAGTTTAACGGCGCTATCCTACGAGCAGTACTTC CASSLTALSYEQYF
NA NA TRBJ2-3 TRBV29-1 TGCAGCGTTGCTTCAGGAACGGATACGCAGTATTTT CSVASGTDTQYF
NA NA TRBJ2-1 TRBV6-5 TGTGCCAGCAGTATGACACGGGCCTCCTACAATGAGCAGTTCTTC CASSMTRASYNEQFF
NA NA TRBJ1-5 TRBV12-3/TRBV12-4 TGTGCCAGCAGTTTAGGCGACGGATTCAGTAGCAATCAGCCCCAGCATTTT CASSLGDGFSSNQPQHF
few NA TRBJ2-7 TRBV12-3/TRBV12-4 TGTGCCAGCAGACCCTCCAATGGATTGGTGCAGTACTTC CASRPSNGLVQYF
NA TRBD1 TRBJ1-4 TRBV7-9 TGTGCCAGCAGCTTACCCCAGGGGGGCACTAATGAAAAACTGTTTTTT CASSLPQGGTNEKLFF
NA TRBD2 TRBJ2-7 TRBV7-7 TGTGCTAGCAGTAGGGCTAGCGGGAGGAGCCACGAGCAGTACTTC CASSRASGRSHEQYF
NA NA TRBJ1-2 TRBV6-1 TGTGCCAGCAGTGAAAGAGAGAGGGCCTATGGCTACACCTTC CASSERERAYGYTF
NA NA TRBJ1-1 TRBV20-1 TGCAGTGCTAGAGTGTGGCAAAAAGAAGCTTTCTTT CSARVWQKEAFF
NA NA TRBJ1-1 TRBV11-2 TGTGCCAGCAGCTGGGCGGATCCTGAAGCTTTCTTT CASSWADPEAFF
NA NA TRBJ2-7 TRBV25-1 TGTGCCAGCAGTCAATGGGGGGACGGCAAGTCCTACGAGCAGTACTTC CASSQWGDGKSYEQYF
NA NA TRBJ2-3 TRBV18 TGTGCCAGCTCAGAGAGGGATGGCACAGATACGCAGTATTTT CASSERDGTDTQYF
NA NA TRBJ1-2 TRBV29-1 TGCAGCGTTGAAGAAAGGGAAAAGGGACGTTATGGCTACACCTTC CSVEEREKGRYGYTF
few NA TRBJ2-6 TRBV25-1 TGTGCCAGCAGTGCCACGGGTGGGGCCAACGTCCTGACTTTC CASSATGGANVLTF
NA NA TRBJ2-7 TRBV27 TGTGCCAGCAGTTTATGGGCCAGATCCTACGAGCAGTACTTC CASSLWARSYEQYF
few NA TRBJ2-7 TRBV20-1 TGCAGTGCTAGAGATCCCGGACTATCTCGGGGCGAGCAGTACTTC CSARDPGLSRGEQYF
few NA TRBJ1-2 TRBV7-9 TGTGCCAGCAGCTTAGTTCCGCCAGGGGAAAGATATGGCTACACCTTC CASSLVPPGERYGYTF
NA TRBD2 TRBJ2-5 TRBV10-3 TGTGCCATCAGTGCGCTAGCGGGAGTGGAGACCCAGTACTTC CAISALAGVETQYF
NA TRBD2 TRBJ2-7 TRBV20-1 TGTAGTGCCGAGGGACTAGCGAACCCCTACGAGCAGTACTTC CSAEGLANPYEQYF
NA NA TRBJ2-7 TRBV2 TGTGCCAGCAGTGCCCCTACAGGGTCAGGTTCCTACGAGCAGTACTTC CASSAPTGSGSYEQYF
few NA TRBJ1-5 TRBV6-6 TGTGCCAGCCAGTCTGGGAGGGGTTGGGATCAGCCCCAGCATTTT CASQSGRGWDQPQHF
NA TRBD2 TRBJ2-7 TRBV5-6 TGTGCCAGCAGCTTGACTAGCGGGAGGGTAGGAGCCTACGAGCAGTACTTC CASSLTSGRVGAYEQYF
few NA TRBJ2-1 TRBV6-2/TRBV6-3 TGTGCCAGCAGTTACCCGCCGGGGTGGCAGTTCTTC CASSYPPGWQFF
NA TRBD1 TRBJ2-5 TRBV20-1 TGCAGTGCTTCGACGGACAGGGGAGGGCAAGAGACCCAGTACTTC CSASTDRGGQETQYF
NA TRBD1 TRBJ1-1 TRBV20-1 TGCAGTGCTAGGGTCGGGGACAGGGTTTTCCTGAACACTGAAGCTTTCTTT CSARVGDRVFLNTEAFF
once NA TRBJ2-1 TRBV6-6 TGTGCCAGCAGTGGCCTGGGCAGTACCTACGAGCAGTTCTTC CASSGLGSTYEQFF
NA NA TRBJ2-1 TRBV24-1 TGTGCCACCAGTGATCTACCGGGGCTCGGCAATGAGCAGTTCTTC CATSDLPGLGNEQFF
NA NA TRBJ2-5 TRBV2 TGTGCCAGCAGCGAAACAGGGGTGGAGGGTGAGACCCAGTACTTC CASSETGVEGETQYF
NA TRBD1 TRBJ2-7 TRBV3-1 TGTGCCAGCAGCCCCAGGGGGCGCGGTTCCTACGAGCAGTACTTC CASSPRGRGSYEQYF
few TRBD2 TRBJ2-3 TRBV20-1 TGCAGTGCTAGGGCAGCGGGAGAAGGAACAGATACGCAGTATTTT CSARAAGEGTDTQYF
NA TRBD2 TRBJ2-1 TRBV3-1 TGTGCCAGCAGCCACCGCGGGACTAGCAGACCGAGCTCCTACAATGAGCAGTTCTTC CASSHRGTSRPSSYNEQFF
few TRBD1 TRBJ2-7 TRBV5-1 TGCGCCAGCAGCTTGGGGGGACAGGGGGTTGAGCAGTACTTC CASSLGGQGVEQYF
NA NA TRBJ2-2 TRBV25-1 TGTGCCAGCAGTGAATATTTTGGGGGGTTGAACACCGGGGAGCTGTTTTTT CASSEYFGGLNTGELFF
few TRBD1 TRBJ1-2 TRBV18 TGTGCCAGCTCGCTCGCGGACAGGGCCCGTGGCTACACCTTC CASSLADRARGYTF
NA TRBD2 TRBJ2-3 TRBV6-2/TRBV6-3 TGTGCCAGCATTACCCCGGGACTACCTGTCACAGATACGCAGTATTTT CASITPGLPVTDTQYF
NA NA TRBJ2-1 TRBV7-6 TGTGCCAGCAGCTTGAGACAGATTGACAATGAGCAGTTCTTC CASSLRQIDNEQFF
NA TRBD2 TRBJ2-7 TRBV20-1 TGCGGTGCTAGAGATCGGCCTAGCGGGAGGGTTGGTTTCTACGAGCAGTACTTC CGARDRPSGRVGFYEQYF
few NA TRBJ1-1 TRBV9 TGTGCCAGCAGCGCGACCGGGGGGGACACTGAAGCTTTCTTT CASSATGGDTEAFF
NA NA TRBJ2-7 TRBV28 TGTGCCAGCAGTTATAGGGGGTGGTCCTACGAGCAGTACTTC CASSYRGWSYEQYF
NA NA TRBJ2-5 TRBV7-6 TGTGCCAGCAGCCTCCGGGTGTATGAGACCCAGTACTTC CASSLRVYETQYF
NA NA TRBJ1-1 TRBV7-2 TGTGCCAGCAGCCACGTATGGAGGGGCCCCCGGGGCACTGAAGCTTTCTTT CASSHVWRGPRGTEAFF
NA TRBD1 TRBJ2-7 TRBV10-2 TGCGCCAGTAGGACCGGGACAGAACCCTACGAGCAGTACTTC CASRTGTEPYEQYF
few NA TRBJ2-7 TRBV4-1 TGCGCCAGCCGGGGGGCTGGCGGGCGCTACGAGCAGTACTTC CASRGAGGRYEQYF
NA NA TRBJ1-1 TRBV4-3 TGCGCCAGCAGCCAAGATGTAGGCAGTTACGCTTTCTTT CASSQDVGSYAFF
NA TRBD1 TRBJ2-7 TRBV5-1 TGTGCCAGCAGTATCGGACAGGGGGCTTACGAGCAGTACTTC CASSIGQGAYEQYF
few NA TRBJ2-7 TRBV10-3 TGTGCCATCAGTGATCTGGTCGGGAGATACGAGCAGTACTTC CAISDLVGRYEQYF
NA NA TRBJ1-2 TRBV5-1 TGCGCCAGCAGCCTTAGCACCGACCCTAACTATGGCTACACCTTC CASSLSTDPNYGYTF
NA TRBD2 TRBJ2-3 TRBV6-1 TGTGCCAGCAGTTTAAGCGGGGGGGGTCGTGATACGCAGTATTTT CASSLSGGGRDTQYF
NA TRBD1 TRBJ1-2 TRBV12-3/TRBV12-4 TGTGCCAGCACTATGGACAGGGCAGTTTCCTATGGCTACACCTTC CASTMDRAVSYGYTF
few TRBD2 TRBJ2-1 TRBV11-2 TGTGCCAGCAGCTTCCAGCGGGGGGTTTACAATGAGCAGTTCTTC CASSFQRGVYNEQFF